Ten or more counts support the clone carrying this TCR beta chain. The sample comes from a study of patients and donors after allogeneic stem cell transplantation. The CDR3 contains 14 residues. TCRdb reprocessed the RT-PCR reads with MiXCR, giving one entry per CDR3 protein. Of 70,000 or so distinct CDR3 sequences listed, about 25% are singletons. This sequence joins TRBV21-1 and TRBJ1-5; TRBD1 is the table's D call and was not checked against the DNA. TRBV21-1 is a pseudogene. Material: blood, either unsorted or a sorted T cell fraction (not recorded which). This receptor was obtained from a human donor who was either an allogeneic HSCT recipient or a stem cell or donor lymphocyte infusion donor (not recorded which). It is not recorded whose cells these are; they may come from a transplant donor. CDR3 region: CASPGHNSNQPQHF. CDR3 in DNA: TGTGCCAGCCCGGGGCATAATAGCAATCAGCCCCAGCATTTT.